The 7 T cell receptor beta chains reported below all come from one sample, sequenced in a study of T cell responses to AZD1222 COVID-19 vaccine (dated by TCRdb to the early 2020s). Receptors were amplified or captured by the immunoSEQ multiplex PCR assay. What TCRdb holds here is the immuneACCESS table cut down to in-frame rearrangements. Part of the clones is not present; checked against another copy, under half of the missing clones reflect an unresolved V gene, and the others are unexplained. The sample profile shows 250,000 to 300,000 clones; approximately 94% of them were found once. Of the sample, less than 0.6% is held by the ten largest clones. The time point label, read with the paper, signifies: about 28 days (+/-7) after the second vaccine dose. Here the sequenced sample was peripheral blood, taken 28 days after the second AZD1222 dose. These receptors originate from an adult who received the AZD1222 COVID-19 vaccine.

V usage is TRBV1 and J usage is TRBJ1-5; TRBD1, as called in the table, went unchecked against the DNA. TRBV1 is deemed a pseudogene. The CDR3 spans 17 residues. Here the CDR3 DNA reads TGCACCAGCAGCCAAGATGCGAACAGGGGGAACAATCAGCCCCAGCATTTT. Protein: CTSSQDANRGNNQPQHF.

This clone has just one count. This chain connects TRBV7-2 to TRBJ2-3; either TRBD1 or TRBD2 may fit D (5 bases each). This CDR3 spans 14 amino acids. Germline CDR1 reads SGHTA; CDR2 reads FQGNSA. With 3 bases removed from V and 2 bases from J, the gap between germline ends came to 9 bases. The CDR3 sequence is CASSFGTPTDTQYF. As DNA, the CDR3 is TGTGCCAGCAGCTTTGGGACCCCCACAGATACGCAGTATTTT.

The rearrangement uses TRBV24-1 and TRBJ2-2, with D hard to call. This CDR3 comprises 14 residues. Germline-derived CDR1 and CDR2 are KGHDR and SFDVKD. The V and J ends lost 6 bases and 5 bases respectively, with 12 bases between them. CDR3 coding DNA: TGTGCCACCAGTCGAGGACCACATACCGGGGAGCTGTTTTTT. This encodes CATSRGPHTGELFF.

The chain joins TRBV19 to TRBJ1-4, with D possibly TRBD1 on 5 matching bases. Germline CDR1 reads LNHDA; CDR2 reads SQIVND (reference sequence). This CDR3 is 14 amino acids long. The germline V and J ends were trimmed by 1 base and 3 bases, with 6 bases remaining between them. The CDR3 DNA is TGTGCCAGTAGTATAGCAGGGCCTAATGAAAAACTGTTTTTT. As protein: CASSIAGPNEKLFF.

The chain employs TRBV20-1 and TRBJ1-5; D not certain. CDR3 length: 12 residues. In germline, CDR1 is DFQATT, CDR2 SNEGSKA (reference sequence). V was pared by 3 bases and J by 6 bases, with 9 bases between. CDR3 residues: CSASRWGQPQHF. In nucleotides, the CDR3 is TGCAGTGCTAGTCGGTGGGGTCAGCCCCAGCATTTT.

CDR3 DNA: TGTGCCAGCAGCTCCGGGACTAGCGGGGGGGCCGGCACAGATACGCAGTATTTT. The encoded protein is CASSSGTSGGAGTDTQYF. The V gene is TRBV7-3, the J gene TRBJ2-3, with TRBD2 identical over 16 bases. The length of the CDR3 is 18 residues. V dropped 4 bases and J dropped 1; count of bases not matched to a gene: 5. Germline CDR1 reads SGHTA; CDR2 reads FQGTGA.

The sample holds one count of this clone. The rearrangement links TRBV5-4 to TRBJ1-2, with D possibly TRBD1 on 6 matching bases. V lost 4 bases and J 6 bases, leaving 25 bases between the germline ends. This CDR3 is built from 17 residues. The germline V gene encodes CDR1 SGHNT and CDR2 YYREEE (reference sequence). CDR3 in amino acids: CASSPGAGRTTRDGYTF. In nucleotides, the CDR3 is TGTGCCAGCAGCCCGGGGGCAGGGAGAACAACTAGGGATGGCTACACCTTC.